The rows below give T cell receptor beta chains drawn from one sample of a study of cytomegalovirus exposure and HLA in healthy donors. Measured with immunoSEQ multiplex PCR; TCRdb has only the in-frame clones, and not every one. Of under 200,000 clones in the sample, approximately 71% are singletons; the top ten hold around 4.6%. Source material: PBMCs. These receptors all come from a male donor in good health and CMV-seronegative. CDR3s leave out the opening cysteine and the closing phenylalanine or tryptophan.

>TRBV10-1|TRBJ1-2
ASSQRQGPNYGYT
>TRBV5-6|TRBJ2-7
ASSLAGFAYEQY
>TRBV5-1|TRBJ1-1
ASSSGPPPGTEAF
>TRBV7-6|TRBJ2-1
ASSLREHNEQF
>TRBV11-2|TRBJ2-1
ASSLQGAGNEQF
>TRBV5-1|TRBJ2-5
ASSHGQGALKETQY
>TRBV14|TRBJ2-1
ASSRNQDWEDNEQF
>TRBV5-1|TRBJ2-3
ASSLPSGSGDTQY
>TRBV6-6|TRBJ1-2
ASSSVQYGYT
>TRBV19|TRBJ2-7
ASSIDGTSGYEQY
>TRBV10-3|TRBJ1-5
AIRAGSENQPQH
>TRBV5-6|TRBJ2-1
ASSKDRAEGEQF
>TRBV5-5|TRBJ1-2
ASSSGTVYGYT
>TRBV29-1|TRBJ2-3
SVVQTGGTDTQY
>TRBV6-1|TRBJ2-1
ASDTGVVNEQF
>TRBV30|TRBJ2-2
AWRSGTGVRNTGELF
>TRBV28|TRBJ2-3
ASTQRGGRY
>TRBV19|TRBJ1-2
ASSHTGGNGYT
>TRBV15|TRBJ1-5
ATSRDLGQGGRAQH
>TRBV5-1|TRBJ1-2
ASQTGTKTT
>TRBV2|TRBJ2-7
ASSDRYTYEQY
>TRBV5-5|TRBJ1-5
ASSLGVRQINQPQH
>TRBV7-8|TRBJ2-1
ASSLTGQGANSYNEQF
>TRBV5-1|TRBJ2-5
ASTFGQVQETQY
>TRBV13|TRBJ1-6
ASSPGKGRSNSPLH
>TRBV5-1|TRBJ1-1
ASSLTLNTEAF
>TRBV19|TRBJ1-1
ASSIGGMNTEAF
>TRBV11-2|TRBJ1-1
ASSLVQGGEAF
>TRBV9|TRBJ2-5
ASSHDRGAQETQY
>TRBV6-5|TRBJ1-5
ASRAGQNQPQH
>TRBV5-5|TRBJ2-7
ASSLGLDEQY
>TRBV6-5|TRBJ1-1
ASSAPHGETEAF
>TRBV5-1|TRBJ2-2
ASNGGLILNTGELF
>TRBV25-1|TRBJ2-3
ASGSSTDTQY
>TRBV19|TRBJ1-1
AARRRSVDTEAF
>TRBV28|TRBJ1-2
ASREGQGTYGYT
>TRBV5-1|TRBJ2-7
ASRLQGASREQY
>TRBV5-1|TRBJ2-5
ASSSQGLAGQETQY
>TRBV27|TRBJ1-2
ASSLAPRGAWGYT
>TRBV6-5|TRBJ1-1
ASSYGLGRQAF
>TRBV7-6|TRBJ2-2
ASSLEVGGMNTGELF
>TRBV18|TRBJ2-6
ASSPTGEGTGANVLT
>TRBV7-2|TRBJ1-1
ASSFATGNTEAF
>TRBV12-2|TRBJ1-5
ASRLARWGQPCQPQH
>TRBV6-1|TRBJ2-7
ASSNRGRKGEQY
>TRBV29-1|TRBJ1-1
SVHQGAYTEAF
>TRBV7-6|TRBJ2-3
ASSPTSGRVRGDTQY
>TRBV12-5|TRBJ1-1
ASRQGGKVTEAF
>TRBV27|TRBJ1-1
ASTPTGTTEAF
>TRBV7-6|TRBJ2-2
ASSYLLAGGPNTGELF
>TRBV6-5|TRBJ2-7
ASSSLRERRSYEQY
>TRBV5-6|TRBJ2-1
ASSFPEGNEQF
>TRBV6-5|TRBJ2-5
ASSYSPGLAEETQY
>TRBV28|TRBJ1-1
ASSLTGQGGFEAF
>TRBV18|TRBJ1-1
ASSPDSPRAEAF
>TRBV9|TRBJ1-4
ASSTRTGNEKLF
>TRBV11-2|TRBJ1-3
ASSSGGNTIY
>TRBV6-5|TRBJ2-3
ASSYSPGTPTLY
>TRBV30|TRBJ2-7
ACGGLAGVYEQY
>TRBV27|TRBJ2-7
ASSYTSGYEQY